The 10 T cell receptor beta chains listed next were all sequenced from one sample in a study of blood T cell repertoires in COVID-19 (dated by TCRdb to 2020 to 2022). Libraries were built with the immunoSEQ multiplex PCR assay. The table was pulled from immuneACCESS by TCRdb, which kept in-frame rearrangements only. Such tables lose some clones; where checked, under half of the loss comes from unresolved V genes, and the rest has no known cause. This sample has 150,000 to 200,000 clones in its table, and 82% of those were observed once. The leading ten clones occupy around 7.8% of the sample. The sequenced sample was peripheral blood. These receptors were taken from a woman aged 60-75 years with COVID-19, enrolled during active disease.

The chain carries TRBV28 and TRBJ2-1; D gene unclear. Trimming removed 9 bases from V and 0 bases from J, with 12 bases in between. Per germline, CDR1 MDHEN and CDR2 SYDVKM. CDR3 length: 14 residues. The CDR3 loop reads CASSQANSYNEQFF. CDR3 bases: TGTGCCAGTTCCCAGGCGAACTCCTACAATGAGCAGTTCTTC.

The chain joins TRBV29-1 to TRBJ2-1, with 11 bases aligning to TRBD2. J lost 7 bases, V lost 7 bases, and 9 bases had no gene match. The CDR3 has 14 residues. CDR1 and CDR2 (germline): SQVTM, ANQGSEA. The CDR3 loop is CSANLAGGKNEQFF. CDR3 sequence (DNA): TGCAGCGCCAACCTAGCGGGGGGCAAAAATGAGCAGTTCTTC.

The chain is built from TRBV4-2 and TRBJ1-5; the D gene is possibly TRBD1 (5 bases). The ends were cut back, 3 bases at V and 0 bases at J, with 15 bases in the middle. CDR3 length: 17 residues. Germline CDR1 and CDR2: LGHNA and YNFKEQ. As DNA, the CDR3 is TGTGCCAGCAGCCATGATTTGGCGGGGGGTAGCAATCAGCCCCAGCATTTT. Translation: CASSHDLAGGSNQPQHF.

V is TRBV7-9 and J is TRBJ2-7, with no clear D. Germline CDR1 SEHNR, CDR2 FQNEAQ (reference sequence). Deletions cut 1 base from V and 0 bases from J, with 7 bases between. This CDR3 comprises 14 residues. CDR3 region: CASSLGGLSYEQYF. The CDR3 DNA sequence: TGTGCCAGCAGCTTAGGAGGCCTCTCCTACGAGCAGTACTTC.

The V gene is TRBV5-1, the J gene TRBJ1-3; TRBD1 matches at 10 bases. The CDR3 consists of 16 residues. V shed 1 base and J 2 bases; nucleotides not matched to a gene: 3. Germline V gene lookup returns CDR1 SGHRS and CDR2 YFSETQ. The CDR3 DNA reads as TGCGCCAGCAGCTTGTCCGGGACAGGGGCTGGAAACACCATATATTTT. Translating it yields CASSLSGTGAGNTIYF.

A note on this clone: A much more abundant neighbour one base away suggests this may be a read error. The V call is TRBV5-1, the J call TRBJ2-2; TRBD2 agrees at 9 bases. CDR3 length: 17 amino acids. The trim removed 0 bases at V and 4 bases at J, leaving 7 bases unmatched. Germline CDR1 and CDR2: SGHRS and YFSETQ. The CDR3 DNA sequence: TGCGCCAGCAGCTTGGCCGTTAGCGGGAGTTTCACCGGGGAGCTGTTTTTT. Amino acids: CASSLAVSGSFTGELFF.

The chain has TRBV27 and TRBJ2-5, with a tentative D call TRBD1 (6 bases). V gave up 2 bases and J gave up 5 bases, with 12 bases separating them. Germline CDR1 MNHEY, CDR2 SMNVEV (reference sequence). This CDR3 contains 14 residues. CDR3 region: CASSLTGILETQYF. For the CDR3, the DNA is TGTGCCAGCAGTTTAACAGGGATCTTGGAGACCCAGTACTTC.

The CDR3 nucleotides read TGCAGTGCTAGACAGGGGGCTGGACCTTTCTTT. This encodes CSARQGAGPFF. The chain carries TRBV20-1 and TRBJ1-1; 8 positions agree with TRBD1. This CDR3 comprises 11 residues. Germline V gives CDR1 DFQATT, CDR2 SNEGSKA (reference sequence). Losses at the gene ends were 2 bases for V and 12 bases for J; bases not matched to a gene: 5.

The chain recombines TRBV7-9 with TRBJ1-1, with D unclear. Per the germline V gene, CDR1 is SEHNR and CDR2 is FQNEAQ (reference sequence). The germline V and J ends were trimmed by 1 base and 8 bases, with 11 bases remaining between them. The CDR3 spans 13 residues. This CDR3 is CASSLGGLEEAFF. The CDR3 nucleotides read TGTGCCAGCAGCTTAGGCGGTTTGGAGGAAGCTTTCTTT.

The chain combines TRBV5-1 with TRBJ1-1; possibly TRBD1 for D (6 bases). CDR3 size: 14 residues. With 5 bases removed from V and 1 base from J, the gap between germline ends came to 12 bases. CDR1 and CDR2 from the germline V gene are SGHRS and YFSETQ. The CDR3 is CASSTGHQNTEAFF. The DNA of the CDR3 is TGCGCCAGCAGTACGGGACACCAGAACACTGAAGCTTTCTTT.